This passage covers 29 T cell receptor beta chains from one sample sequenced in a study of control samples from healthy donors and cancer patients. Only in-frame clones appear in the TCRdb table, and some are missing; sequencing was by immunoSEQ multiplex PCR. Found here are 90,000 to 100,000 clones, approximately 88% of them singletons; the top ten hold about 36%. The sequenced sample consisted of PBMCs. These receptors all stem from a man between 65 and 85 years old with lung cancer.

V gene TRBV6-4 combines with J gene TRBJ2-3; 8 nucleotides align to TRBD2. With V trimmed by 1 base and J by 4 bases, 7 bases remained unmatched. The CDR3 totals 16 residues. The germline V gene encodes CDR1 MRHNA and CDR2 SNTAGT. The CDR3 nucleotides are TGTGCCAGCAGTGACTTCGGGGGGGGAGGTCCAGATACGCAGTATTTT. This translates into CASSDFGGGGPDTQYF.

The chain is built from TRBV14 and TRBJ2-3; TRBD1 aligns across 7 bases. The length of the CDR3 is 16 residues. Trimming removed 4 bases from V and 5 bases from J; junction bases left unmatched: 12. The germline gives CDR1 SGHDN, CDR2 FVKESK. The CDR3 reads CASSPLSRGIRDTQYF. Written as DNA, the CDR3 is TGTGCCAGCAGCCCCCTGAGCAGGGGGATTAGAGATACGCAGTATTTT. Complete variable domain (other parts from reference TRBV14 and TRBJ2-3): EAGVTQFPSHSVIEKGQTVTLRCDPISGHDNLYWYRRVMGKEIKFLLHFVKESKQDESGMPNNRFLAERTGGTYSTLKVQPAELEDSGVYFCASSPLSRGIRDTQYFGPGTRLTVL.

The V call is TRBV29-1, the J call TRBJ2-5; tentatively, D is TRBD2 (6 bases). This CDR3 is 14 amino acids long. V was shortened by 4 bases and J by 2 bases, with 14 bases between the two germline ends. Looked up from germline, CDR1 is SQVTM and CDR2 is ANQGSEA. The CDR3 spells CSVGVWRGQETQYF. DNA for the CDR3: TGCAGCGTTGGTGTCTGGCGGGGACAAGAGACCCAGTACTTC.

A few counts support this clone. This chain joins TRBV12-5 and TRBJ1-1; D uncertain. V lost 9 bases to trimming and J lost 3 bases, with 5 bases between them. Per the germline V gene, CDR1 is LGHNT and CDR2 is FRNRAP. This CDR3 has 10 amino acids. CDR3 protein: CASRDTEAFF. The CDR3 coding sequence is TGTGCTAGCCGGGACACTGAAGCTTTCTTT.

V gene TRBV7-2 combines with J gene TRBJ2-2; TRBD2 matches 10 bases. Trimming at V came to 2 bases and at J to 5 bases, leaving 5 bases not matched to a gene. Germline V CDR1 and CDR2: SGHTA, FQGNSA. The CDR3 sequence is 16 residues long. The CDR3 loop reads CASSLFTSGVTGELFF. The CDR3 DNA is TGTGCCAGCAGCTTATTCACTAGCGGGGTTACCGGGGAGCTGTTTTTT.

The chain has TRBV19 and TRBJ1-1; no definite D call. In germline, CDR1 is LNHDA, CDR2 SQIVND (reference sequence). The V end was cut by 10 bases, the J end by 4 bases, with 16 bases between. The CDR3 contains 13 residues. The chain's CDR3 is CATQTVVGTEAFF. The DNA for the CDR3 is TGTGCCACCCAAACAGTAGTTGGCACTGAAGCTTTCTTT.

The chain employs TRBV12-5 and TRBJ1-6, with 8 bases lining up with TRBD1. This CDR3 is 18 amino acids long. Trimming removed 0 bases from V and 5 bases from J; junction bases left unmatched: 9. The V gene's germline CDR1 is LGHNT and CDR2 FRNRAP. CDR3 amino acids: CASGLVLVTGAHNSPLHF. DNA for the CDR3: TGTGCTAGTGGTTTGGTACTCGTGACAGGGGCCCATAATTCACCCCTCCACTTT. The variable domain in full, completed from reference TRBV12-5 and TRBJ1-6, reads DARVTQTPRHKVTEMGQEVTMRCQPILGHNTVFWYRQTMMQGLELLAYFRNRAPLDDSGMPKDRFSAEMPDATLATLKIQPSEPRDSAVYFCASGLVLVTGAHNSPLHFGNGTRLTVT.

The chain carries TRBV11-1 and TRBJ1-1, with 8 nucleotides matching TRBD1. The CDR3 is 13 amino acids. V shed 5 bases and J 8 bases; nucleotides not matched to a gene: 7. CDR1 is SGHAT, CDR2 FQDESV, per germline (reference sequence). CDR3 sequence reads: CASSRVTGGEAFF. Here the CDR3 DNA reads TGTGCCAGCAGCCGGGTAACAGGGGGAGAAGCTTTCTTT.

This chain joins TRBV7-9 and TRBJ1-1, with D perhaps matching TRBD1 (6 bases). Trimming cost V 1 base and J 6 bases, with 12 bases left between them. The length of the CDR3 is 14 residues. Germline V gene data show CDR1 as SEHNR and CDR2 as FQNEAQ (reference sequence). The CDR3 protein is CASSLGGGRAEAFF. The CDR3 coding sequence is TGTGCCAGCAGCTTAGGCGGGGGGCGAGCTGAAGCTTTCTTT.

CDR3 in amino acids: CASSYRQEPVYGYTF. CDR3 sequence (DNA): TGTGCCAGCAGCTACCGACAAGAACCTGTCTATGGCTACACCTTC. The chain links TRBV5-5 to TRBJ1-2; D gene ambiguous. The germline gives CDR1 SGHKS, CDR2 YYEKEE (reference sequence). The CDR3 is made up of 15 amino acids. The V and J ends lost 3 bases and 4 bases respectively, with 16 bases between them. Full variable domain (rest looked up from reference TRBV5-5 and TRBJ1-2): DAGVTQSPTHLIKTRGQQVTLRCSPISGHKSVSWYQQVLGQGPQFIFQYYEKEERGRGNFPDRFSARQFPNYSSELNVNALLLGDSALYLCASSYRQEPVYGYTFGSGTRLTVV.

This chain joins TRBV10-3 and TRBJ2-7; possible D gene TRBD2, 5 bases. V lost 8 bases and J lost 0, with 11 bases in between. Germline-derived CDR1 and CDR2 are ENHRY and SYGVKD. The CDR3 consists of 13 residues. The CDR3 DNA is TGTGCCATCCAAGGCGGAGGCTCCTACGAGCAGTACTTC. Protein product: CAIQGGGSYEQYF.

The chain has TRBV2 and TRBJ1-5; 7 bases line up with TRBD1. V lost 5 bases, J lost 7 bases, and 8 bases stayed unmatched. CDR1 and CDR2 from the germline V gene are SNHLY and FYNNEI. This CDR3 is built from 14 residues. CDR3 amino acids: CASSLQGLRQPQHF. The CDR3 nucleotides read TGTGCCAGCAGTTTACAGGGGCTCAGGCAGCCCCAGCATTTT.

This clone showed up just a few times. The V and J genes are TRBV28 and TRBJ2-7, with TRBD2 matching 9 bases. Germline assignment: CDR1 MDHEN and CDR2 SYDVKM. The V segment lost 2 bases and the J segment 4 bases; nucleotides outside the gene matches: 6. The CDR3 loop spans 15 amino acids. The CDR3 coding sequence is TGTGCCAGCAGTTTAACCAAGCTAGCGGGATACGAGCAGTACTTC. Amino acid sequence: CASSLTKLAGYEQYF.

This chain links TRBV7-6 with TRBJ1-5, with unresolved D. Germline V gene sequence: CDR1 SGHVS, CDR2 FNYEAQ. V was trimmed by 2 bases and J by 4 bases, leaving 6 bases between them. The CDR3 has 13 amino acids. This chain's CDR3 is CASSLQGNQPQHF. The CDR3 region has the DNA TGTGCCAGCAGCTTACAAGGTAATCAGCCCCAGCATTTT. Filled out from reference TRBV7-6 and TRBJ1-5, the complete variable domain reads GAGVSQSPRYKVTKRGQDVALRCDPISGHVSLYWYRQALGQGPEFLTYFNYEAQQDKSGLPNDRFSAERPEGSISTLTIQRTEQRDSAMYRCASSLQGNQPQHFGDGTRLSIL.

The V gene is TRBV6-1, the J gene TRBJ1-2; TRBD1 is a possible D gene (5 bases). V was trimmed by 2 bases and J by 6 bases, leaving 16 bases between them. The CDR3 sequence is 15 residues long. CDR1 is MNHNS and CDR2 is SASEGT in the germline V gene. This CDR3 reads CASSELAGRYNGYTF. CDR3 nucleotides: TGTGCCAGCAGTGAATTAGCAGGGAGGTACAATGGCTACACCTTC.

The chain employs TRBV7-6 and TRBJ2-2; 8 nucleotides align to TRBD2. The V and J ends lost 3 bases and 3 bases, in that order; junction bases with no gene match: 6. The length of the CDR3 is 16 residues. Per germline, CDR1 SGHVS and CDR2 FNYEAQ. The CDR3 here is CASSFQAGAYTGELFF. The CDR3 region has the DNA TGTGCCAGCAGCTTCCAAGCGGGGGCCTACACCGGGGAGCTGTTTTTT. The variable domain in full, completed from reference TRBV7-6 and TRBJ2-2, reads GAGVSQSPRYKVTKRGQDVALRCDPISGHVSLYWYRQALGQGPEFLTYFNYEAQQDKSGLPNDRFSAERPEGSISTLTIQRTEQRDSAMYRCASSFQAGAYTGELFFGEGSRLTVL.

The chain combines TRBV5-1 with TRBJ2-7; 7 nucleotides agree with TRBD1. The ends lost 2 bases at V and 1 base at J; junction bases unmatched: 3. The CDR3 is made up of 14 amino acids. Germline values: CDR1 SGHRS, CDR2 YFSETQ. The CDR3: CASSFLTGSYEQYF. The CDR3, as DNA: TGCGCCAGCAGCTTCCTGACAGGGTCCTACGAGCAGTACTTC.

The chain carries TRBV6-1 and TRBJ1-3; D remains unclear. Trimming stripped 2 bases from V and 0 bases from J, with 11 bases between. This CDR3 is built from 16 residues. Germline lookup yields CDR1 MNHNS and CDR2 SASEGT. CDR3 region: CASSENRRVSGNTIYF. The CDR3 region has the DNA TGTGCCAGCAGTGAAAACCGCCGGGTCTCTGGAAACACCATATATTTT.

The CDR3 bases are TGTGCCAGCTCACCTATCGCTTTAGAGGCTGAGCAGTTCTTC. Translation gives CASSPIALEAEQFF. J is TRBJ2-1 and V is TRBV18; no firm D call. Trimming removed 3 bases at V and 9 bases at J, with 15 bases between. Germline V gives CDR1 KGHSH, CDR2 LQKENI. This CDR3 is built from 14 residues.

V usage is TRBV19 and J usage is TRBJ1-4; TRBD1 matches 8 bases. V lost 2 bases to trimming and J lost 10 bases; unmatched junction nucleotides: 3. This CDR3 is built from 13 residues. Germline CDR1 reads LNHDA; CDR2 reads SQIVND (reference sequence). The CDR3: CASSIQGAGKLFF. Written as DNA, the CDR3 is TGTGCCAGTAGTATACAGGGGGCGGGAAAACTGTTTTTT.

The chain combines TRBV7-2 with TRBJ1-5; no firm D call. The V end lost 5 bases, the J end lost 5 bases, and 10 bases lay between the germline ends. The CDR3 is made up of 13 amino acids. Germline values: CDR1 SGHTA, CDR2 FQGNSA. The DNA for the CDR3 is TGTGCCAGCAGCCGAGGCGGCTATCAGCCCCAGCATTTT. Residues: CASSRGGYQPQHF. Filled out from reference TRBV7-2 and TRBJ1-5, the complete variable domain reads GAGVSQSPSNKVTEKGKDVELRCDPISGHTALYWYRQSLGQGLEFLIYFQGNSAPDKSGLPSDRFSAERTGGSVSTLTIQRTQQEDSAVYLCASSRGGYQPQHFGDGTRLSIL.

The chain recombines TRBV5-1 with TRBJ1-2; the D is unclear. This CDR3 is 12 amino acids long. V was trimmed by 1 base and J by 6 bases, leaving 7 bases between them. Germline V lookup: CDR1 SGHRS, CDR2 YFSETQ. The CDR3 loop is CASSLNLDGYTF. The CDR3, as DNA: TGCGCCAGCAGCTTGAACCTGGATGGCTACACCTTC.

The chain carries TRBV10-3 and TRBJ2-3, with 10 bases identical to TRBD2. Germline CDR1 ENHRY, CDR2 SYGVKD. The CDR3 covers 14 residues. J lost 0 bases, V lost 10 bases, and 4 bases had no gene match. CDR3 nucleotides: TGTGCCACTCAGCGGGGGGGAAGCACAGATACGCAGTATTTT. Translation gives CATQRGGSTDTQYF.

The chain combines TRBV19 with TRBJ1-5; weak D call: TRBD1 (5 bases). CDR3 length: 13 amino acids. The V end was cut by 7 bases, the J end by 7 bases, with 14 bases between. Germline CDR1 and CDR2: LNHDA and SQIVND (reference sequence). For the CDR3, the DNA is TGTGCCAGTAATCAGGGAGCAGGGCAGCCCCAGCATTTT. As protein: CASNQGAGQPQHF.

This chain joins TRBV5-4 and TRBJ1-2; no reliable D call. Germline V CDR1 and CDR2: SGHNT, YYREEE (reference sequence). Trimming took 4 bases from V and 2 from J, leaving 12 bases between them. CDR3 length: 14 residues. The CDR3 nucleotides read TGTGCCAGCAGCCTGGACGGACTGAACTATGGCTACACCTTC. Amino acid sequence: CASSLDGLNYGYTF.

The chain uses TRBV5-1 and TRBJ2-7; possibly TRBD2 for D (5 bases). V was clipped by 4 bases and J by 6 bases, with 8 bases between them. Germline CDR1 SGHRS, CDR2 YFSETQ. This CDR3 region has 11 residues. The CDR3 DNA sequence: TGCGCCAGCAGCCTAGCAGGCGAGCAGTACTTC. Protein: CASSLAGEQYF.

V usage is TRBV6-6 and J usage is TRBJ2-7; TRBD1 aligns across 11 bases. Trimming took 2 bases from V and 12 from J; bases not matched to a gene: 12. Germline-derived CDR1 and CDR2 are MNHNY and SVGAGI (reference sequence). CDR3 length: 15 residues. The CDR3 protein is CASSYGDRTGGLRYF. The CDR3 DNA sequence: TGTGCCAGCAGTTACGGTGATAGGACAGGGGGCTTACGGTACTTC.

The V call is TRBV30, the J call TRBJ2-7; 10 bases are shared with TRBD2. Trimming removed 0 bases from V and 5 bases from J; junction bases left unmatched: 10. The germline gives CDR1 GTSNPN, CDR2 SVGIG (reference sequence). This CDR3 is built from 16 residues. Here the CDR3 reads CAWSVRAGTSVNEQYF. For the CDR3, the DNA is TGTGCCTGGAGTGTACGGGCGGGGACTAGCGTCAACGAGCAGTACTTC.

The CDR3 sequence is CASSLDGRRGARNEQFF. The CDR3 region has the DNA TGTGCCAGCAGCTTAGATGGACGGCGGGGGGCACGCAATGAGCAGTTCTTC. The chain carries TRBV7-3 and TRBJ2-1; 8 nucleotides line up with TRBD2. The CDR3 runs 17 residues. Germline V lookup: CDR1 SGHTA, CDR2 FQGTGA. V dropped 2 bases and J dropped 6; count of bases not matched to a gene: 12. Using reference TRBV7-3 and TRBJ2-1 for the parts outside the CDR3, the full variable domain is GAGVSQTPSNKVTEKGKYVELRCDPISGHTALYWYRQSLGQGPEFLIYFQGTGAADDSGLPNDRFFAVRPEGSVSTLKIQRTERGDSAVYLCASSLDGRRGARNEQFFGPGTRLTVL.